Shown below are 23 T cell receptor beta chains from a single sample sequenced in a study of blood T cell repertoires in COVID-19 (dated by TCRdb to 2018 to 2020). The protocol used for the library was the immunoSEQ multiplex PCR assay. TCRdb limited this immuneACCESS table to in-frame rearrangements with V and J called. A share of clones is missing; checked studies link under half to unresolved V genes, and the rest is unexplained. This sample is represented by 150,000 to 200,000 clones; more than 80% of them were singletons. About an eighth of the sample is held by the ten biggest clonotypes. The material sequenced was PBMCs or T cells enriched from blood (not recorded which). The source is a man in his fifties or sixties who had recovered from COVID-19.

Points on this clone: At the DNA level, this CDR3 is encoded by other sequences in the same sample as well. The rearrangement links TRBV30 to TRBJ1-1; D ambiguous. The CDR3 loop spans 10 amino acids. The germline CDR1 and CDR2 sequences are GTSNPN and SVGIG (reference sequence). V shed 4 bases and J shed 4 bases, with 4 bases lying between them. The CDR3 reads CAWIGTEAFF. CDR3 in DNA: TGTGCCTGGATCGGCACTGAAGCTTTCTTT.

J is TRBJ2-5 and V is TRBV5-1, with D tentatively TRBD2 (5 bases). Germline values: CDR1 SGHRS, CDR2 YFSETQ. V was cut by 4 bases and J by 7 bases, with 17 bases left in between. There are 14 residues in the CDR3. CDR3 in amino acids: CASSPDGIGGTQYF. In DNA form, the CDR3 reads TGCGCCAGCAGCCCGGACGGGATCGGCGGGACCCAGTACTTC.

V and J are TRBV7-9 and TRBJ1-4; perhaps TRBD1 as D (5 bases). Germline V CDR1 and CDR2: SEHNR, FQNEAQ (reference sequence). Trimming took off 2 bases at V and 0 bases at J, with 10 bases between the two ends. The CDR3 sequence is 16 residues long. CDR3 in amino acids: CASSLMRGATNEKLFF. The CDR3 coding sequence is TGTGCCAGCAGCTTAATGCGGGGGGCAACTAATGAAAAACTGTTTTTT.

The rearrangement joins TRBV6-5 to TRBJ2-5; a weak D match, TRBD2 (6 bases). V was shortened by 2 bases and J by 5 bases, with 12 bases between the two germline ends. In germline, CDR1 is MNHEY, CDR2 SVGAGI. The CDR3 covers 14 residues. This chain's CDR3 is CASSYAGRAETQYF. In DNA form, the CDR3 reads TGTGCCAGCAGTTACGCGGGGAGAGCGGAGACCCAGTACTTC.

The V call is TRBV4-1, the J call TRBJ1-5, with 8 bases identical to TRBD1. V lost 5 bases to trimming and J lost 5 bases; unmatched junction nucleotides: 11. CDR1 and CDR2 (germline): MGHRA, YSYEKL. CDR3 size: 16 residues. The CDR3 region has the DNA TGCGCCAGCAGCAACGGACAGGGAGGATTCGATCAGCCCCAGCATTTT. This translates into CASSNGQGGFDQPQHF.

The table lists this clone with a count of one. The chain joins TRBV3-1 (or the pseudogene TRBV3-2) to TRBJ1-2; D unclear. Trimming cost V 4 bases and J 3 bases, with 15 bases left between them. CDR3 length equals 15 residues. Germline CDR1 and CDR2: LGHDT and YNNKEL (reference sequence). DNA of the CDR3: TGTGCCAGCAGCCCCCGCCCGAGCCCCCACTATGGCTACACCTTC. Protein product: CASSPRPSPHYGYTF.

This clone was recorded only once. V usage is TRBV7-2 and J usage is TRBJ1-3; D remains ambiguous. CDR1 is SGHTA and CDR2 is FQGNSA in the germline V gene. This CDR3 has 12 residues. V was pared by 5 bases and J by 4 bases, with 6 bases between. CDR3 in DNA: TGTGCCAGCAGCCACAGAGGAAACACCATATATTTT. It yields the protein CASSHRGNTIYF.

This clone has only one observation. This rearrangement joins TRBV28 to TRBJ2-3, with a possible D match to TRBD1 (5 bases). There are 15 residues in the CDR3. The V and J ends lost 5 bases and 2 bases respectively, with 14 bases between them. CDR1 is MDHEN and CDR2 is SYDVKM in the germline V gene. The CDR3 region is CASSPQGATTDTQYF. The CDR3 region has the DNA TGTGCCAGCAGTCCCCAAGGGGCTACCACAGATACGCAGTATTTT.

The rearrangement uses TRBV5-4 and TRBJ2-7; TRBD1 agrees at 12 bases. The V segment lost 4 bases and the J segment 3 bases; nucleotides outside the gene matches: 5. This CDR3 has 15 residues. CDR1 and CDR2 (germline): SGHNT, YYREEE (reference sequence). This chain's CDR3 is CASSVGQGAVYEQYF. For the CDR3, the DNA is TGTGCCAGCAGCGTGGGACAGGGGGCAGTCTACGAGCAGTACTTC.

The chain is built from TRBV15 and TRBJ2-1; 10 bases agree with TRBD2. Unmatched junction bases numbered 8, after V lost 5 bases and J lost 4 bases. Germline V CDR1 and CDR2: LNHNV, YYDKDF (reference sequence). The CDR3 spans 16 residues. CDR3 residues: CATSYQASGGYNEQFF. In DNA form, the CDR3 reads TGTGCCACCAGCTATCAGGCTAGCGGGGGTTACAATGAGCAGTTCTTC. Supplemented by reference TRBV15 and TRBJ2-1, the full variable domain reads DAMVIQNPRYQVTQFGKPVTLSCSQTLNHNVMYWYQQKSSQAPKLLFHYYDKDFNNEADTPDNFQSRRPNTSFCFLDIRSPGLGDTAMYLCATSYQASGGYNEQFFGPGTRLTVL.

This chain links TRBV25-1 with TRBJ2-5, with a possible D match to TRBD1 (6 bases). The CDR3 totals 14 residues. Trimming removed 5 bases from V and 5 bases from J, with 15 bases in between. CDR1 is MGHDK and CDR2 is SYGVNS in the germline V gene. The CDR3 reads CASSQGTVLETQYF. In DNA, the CDR3 is TGTGCCAGCAGTCAGGGGACGGTGCTCGAGACCCAGTACTTC.

The chain combines TRBV5-6 with TRBJ1-6; weak D call: TRBD1 (5 bases). Germline CDR1 is SGHDT and CDR2 is YYEEEE. Trimming pared 6 bases from V and 7 bases from J, leaving 17 bases between. The CDR3 is 15 residues long. DNA of the CDR3: TGTGCCAGCAAAGGTATTGGGGGGAAGAATTCACCCCTCCACTTT. Its protein is CASKGIGGKNSPLHF.

The chain combines TRBV2 with TRBJ2-4; D remains ambiguous. The CDR3 is 13 amino acids. Germline assignment: CDR1 SNHLY and CDR2 FYNNEI. With 10 bases removed from V and 5 bases from J, the gap between germline ends came to 15 bases. The CDR3 DNA is TGTGCCATTACCCCAGTTGGAGAAAACATTCAGTACTTC. It codes for CAITPVGENIQYF.

The chain couples TRBV19 to TRBJ1-5; 8 bases are a match to TRBD1. Germline V gives CDR1 LNHDA, CDR2 SQIVND (reference sequence). Trimming cost V 4 bases and J 3 bases; bases outside gene matches: 5. This CDR3 has 15 residues. CDR3 bases: TGTGCCAGTAGTAAACAGGGGGAGGTCAATCAGCCCCAGCATTTT. It translates to CASSKQGEVNQPQHF. The complete variable domain, with remaining parts taken from reference TRBV19 and TRBJ1-5, reads DGGITQSPKYLFRKEGQNVTLSCEQNLNHDAMYWYRQDPGQGLRLIYYSQIVNDFQKGDIAEGYSVSREKKESFPLTVTSAQKNPTAFYLCASSKQGEVNQPQHFGDGTRLSIL.

The table lists this clone with a few counts. V usage is TRBV20-1 and J usage is TRBJ1-4; no definite D call. Germline V gene data show CDR1 as DFQATT and CDR2 as SNEGSKA (reference sequence). CDR3 size: 13 residues. Trimming removed 3 bases at V and 8 bases at J, with 13 bases between. CDR3 amino acids: CSASTPRSEKLFF. DNA for the CDR3: TGCAGTGCTAGTACCCCGAGGAGCGAAAAACTGTTTTTT.

The chain uses TRBV10-3 and TRBJ2-3; D ambiguous. Germline-derived CDR1 and CDR2 are ENHRY and SYGVKD. V lost 0 bases and J 4 bases, leaving 8 bases between the germline ends. The CDR3 is made up of 14 amino acids. CDR3 bases: TGTGCCATCAGTGAGTCCCTAGTATCAGATACGCAGTATTTT. Translating gives CAISESLVSDTQYF.

This sequence joins TRBV7-2 and TRBJ1-1; perhaps TRBD1 as D (5 bases). Germline CDR1 and CDR2: SGHTA and FQGNSA. The CDR3 contains 14 residues. With 8 bases removed from V and 3 bases from J, the gap between germline ends came to 16 bases. CDR3 sequence (DNA): TGTGCCAGCCTACAGGTTCCCACCGACACTGAAGCTTTCTTT. Its protein product is CASLQVPTDTEAFF.

The J gene is TRBJ1-2, the V gene TRBV5-1, with D possibly being TRBD1 (5 bases). The CDR3 sequence is 14 residues long. CDR1 is SGHRS and CDR2 is YFSETQ in the germline V gene. Trimming removed 0 bases from V and 4 bases from J, with 10 bases in between. The DNA for the CDR3 is TGCGCCAGCAGCTTGGAGGCGGGGGGCTATGGCTACACCTTC. It is translated as CASSLEAGGYGYTF. Full variable domain (remainder filled in from reference TRBV5-1 and TRBJ1-2): KAGVTQTPRYLIKTRGQQVTLSCSPISGHRSVSWYQQTPGQGLQFLFEYFSETQRNKGNFPGRFSGRQFSNSRSEMNVSTLELGDSALYLCASSLEAGGYGYTFGSGTRLTVV.

The chain combines TRBV28 with TRBJ2-7; perhaps TRBD1 as D (6 bases). Germline V gene lookup returns CDR1 MDHEN and CDR2 SYDVKM. V was clipped by 7 bases and J by 3 bases, with 16 bases between them. The CDR3 extends over 14 amino acids. The DNA for the CDR3 is TGTGCCAGCACCTCGACAGGTATAAGCTACGAGCAGTACTTC. Translated, it gives CASTSTGISYEQYF. Supplemented by reference TRBV28 and TRBJ2-7, the full variable domain reads DVKVTQSSRYLVKRTGEKVFLECVQDMDHENMFWYRQDPGLGLRLIYFSYDVKMKEKGDIPEGYSVSREKKERFSLILESASTNQTSMYLCASTSTGISYEQYFGPGTRLTVT.

The V call is TRBV7-2, the J call TRBJ2-7, with TRBD2 identical over 10 bases. In germline, CDR1 is SGHTA, CDR2 FQGNSA. This CDR3 is 14 amino acids long. Trimming took 5 bases from V and 4 from J; bases not matched to a gene: 5. The CDR3 spells CASSAGLAEYEQYF. The CDR3 bases are TGTGCCAGCAGCGCCGGACTAGCGGAGTACGAGCAGTACTTC.

The V and J genes are TRBV29-1 and TRBJ1-2, with a possible D match to TRBD1 (6 bases). Germline V gene sequence: CDR1 SQVTM, CDR2 ANQGSEA. This CDR3 has 14 residues. Trimming removed 0 bases at V and 4 bases at J, with 12 bases between. The CDR3 DNA reads as TGCAGCGTTGAAGATGAACAGGGCCGCTATGGCTACACCTTC. Translation: CSVEDEQGRYGYTF. The entire variable domain, with the rest obtained from reference TRBV29-1 and TRBJ1-2, is as follows: SAVISQKPSRDICQRGTSLTIQCQVDSQVTMMFWYRQQPGQSLTLIATANQGSEATYESGFVIDKFPISRPNLTFSTLTVSNMSPEDSSIYLCSVEDEQGRYGYTFGSGTRLTVV.

The genes are TRBV2 and TRBJ1-6, with 10 positions matching TRBD1. J gave up 10 bases and V 6 bases, and 9 bases lay outside the gene matches. CDR1 and CDR2 (germline): SNHLY, FYNNEI. There are 15 residues in the CDR3. DNA for the CDR3: TGTGCCAGCAGGAAGACAGGGGGCGCGGGGTCACCCCTCCACTTT. Translated, it gives CASRKTGGAGSPLHF.

This chain connects TRBV15 to TRBJ1-2; D gene ambiguous. The V end lost 0 bases, the J end lost 2 bases, and 10 bases lay between the germline ends. Germline CDR1 LNHNV, CDR2 YYDKDF (reference sequence). This CDR3 spans 15 amino acids. The DNA for the CDR3 is TGTGCCACCAGCAGAGATTTTCCATTGAACTATGGCTACACCTTC. This translates into CATSRDFPLNYGYTF.